The 13 T cell receptor beta chains given below trace back to one sample, sequenced in a study of blood T cell repertoires in COVID-19. Produced via immunoSEQ multiplex PCR; TCRdb's table is partial and in-frame only. The table has some 260,000 clones, over 80% seen once; the top ten hold 10%. Sequencing was done on a sample of peripheral blood. These TCRs come from a woman between 70 and 85 years old with COVID-19, enrolled during active disease.

This chain uses TRBV6-5 with TRBJ1-1, with no clear D. Deletions cut 8 bases from V and 0 bases from J, with 4 bases between. The CDR3 sequence is 11 residues long. Looked up from germline, CDR1 is MNHEY and CDR2 is SVGAGI. In nucleotides, the CDR3 is TGTGCCAGCCGTATGAACACTGAAGCTTTCTTT. Its translation: CASRMNTEAFF.

Notes on this clone: The junction differs from germline at one of its ends, possibly a read error. The rearrangement uses TRBV28 and TRBJ2-5; D may be TRBD2 (5 bases). There are 16 residues in the CDR3. From germline, CDR1 is MDHEN and CDR2 SYDVKM. CDR3 DNA sequence: TGTGCCAGCAATTTAAATCCCGGGAAAGGGATGGAGACCCAGTACTTC. Translation gives CASNLNPGKGMETQYF. The full variable domain, with the rest looked up from reference TRBV28 and TRBJ2-5, is DVKVTQSSRYLVKRTGEKVFLECVQDMDHENMFWYRQDPGLGLRLIYFSYDVKMKEKGDIPEGYSVSREKKERFSLILESASTNQTSMYLCASNLNPGKGMETQYFGPGTRLLVL.

The chain uses TRBV28 and TRBJ2-7, with D perhaps TRBD1 (5 bases). The CDR3 is made up of 12 amino acids. V was clipped by 4 bases and J by 6 bases, with 10 bases between them. Germline CDR1 is MDHEN and CDR2 is SYDVKM. This CDR3 reads CASSSQGSEQYF. Here the CDR3 DNA reads TGTGCCAGCAGTTCTCAGGGCAGCGAGCAGTACTTC.

This chain links TRBV25-1 with TRBJ1-3; tentatively, D is TRBD1 (6 bases). V was trimmed by 7 bases and J by 0 bases, leaving 22 bases between them. There are 18 residues in the CDR3. Germline V CDR1 and CDR2: MGHDK, SYGVNS. This chain's CDR3 is CASTPRGGATDSGNTIYF. In nucleotides, the CDR3 is TGTGCCAGCACCCCAAGAGGGGGGGCAACGGACTCTGGAAACACCATATATTTT.

The chain uses TRBV3-1 (or the pseudogene TRBV3-2) and TRBJ2-3; TRBD1 matches at 7 bases. J was trimmed by 5 bases and V by 8 bases; bases with no gene match: 10. The CDR3 covers 14 residues. Germline assignment: CDR1 LGHDT and CDR2 YNNKEL (reference sequence). The DNA of the CDR3 is TGTGCCAGCGGTCTCGGGACAGCTCAAGATACGCAGTATTTT. Protein: CASGLGTAQDTQYF.

In DNA form, the CDR3 reads TGTGCCAGCAGTCTCAGACAGGACCTAAGCGGGAGCTCCTACGAGCAGTACTTC. Its protein product is CASSLRQDLSGSSYEQYF. This rearrangement joins TRBV27 to TRBJ2-7; TRBD2 agrees at 8 bases. CDR1 MNHEY and CDR2 SMNVEV come from the germline V gene (reference sequence). The CDR3 totals 18 residues. Unmatched junction bases numbered 15, after V lost 5 bases and J lost 0 bases.

This rearrangement joins TRBV19 to TRBJ2-7; the match to TRBD2 covers 7 bases. Trimming removed 6 bases from V and 0 bases from J; junction bases left unmatched: 11. CDR1 is LNHDA and CDR2 is SQIVND in the germline V gene (reference sequence). CDR3 size: 16 residues. The CDR3 protein is CASSPPGAGRSYEQYF. CDR3 DNA sequence: TGTGCCAGTAGCCCCCCAGGAGCGGGGCGCTCCTACGAGCAGTACTTC.

The V gene is TRBV7-3, the J gene TRBJ1-2; 7 bases align to TRBD1. After removal of 2 bases from V and 6 bases from J, the junction contained 3 bases not matched to a gene. This CDR3 is 13 amino acids long. Germline loops: CDR1 SGHTA, CDR2 FQGTGA. The CDR3 DNA sequence: TGTGCCAGCAGCTTATCCAGGGGGAATGGCTACACCTTC. Its protein product is CASSLSRGNGYTF.

This clone was observed once. The chain links TRBV6-1 to TRBJ2-1; 9 positions agree with TRBD2. The CDR3 has 15 residues. Germline-derived CDR1 and CDR2 are MNHNS and SASEGT. V lost 2 bases, J lost 7 bases, and 6 bases stayed unmatched. The chain's CDR3 is CASSEPGTSSNEQFF. In DNA, the CDR3 is TGTGCCAGCAGTGAACCCGGGACTAGCTCAAATGAGCAGTTCTTC.

This clone was recorded once. The rearrangement links TRBV3-1 (or the pseudogene TRBV3-2) to TRBJ1-2; D perhaps matches TRBD1 (6 bases). The CDR3 covers 14 residues. V lost 0 bases to trimming and J lost 5 bases, with 10 bases between them. Germline CDR1 reads LGHDT; CDR2 reads YNNKEL (reference sequence). The CDR3 region has the DNA TGTGCCAGCAGCCAAGAGGGGCAGGGGTATGGCTACACCTTC. The encoded protein is CASSQEGQGYGYTF.

The gene calls are TRBV24-1 and TRBJ1-1; D is ambiguous. The CDR3 is 13 residues long. From germline, CDR1 is KGHDR and CDR2 SFDVKD. The V and J ends lost 8 bases and 1 base respectively, with 10 bases between them. The CDR3 region is CATTSRSNTEAFF. The CDR3 DNA reads TGTGCCACCACCAGTCGTTCGAACACTGAAGCTTTCTTT.

This rearrangement joins TRBV29-1 to TRBJ1-1; no clear D. With 7 bases removed from V and 5 bases from J, the gap between germline ends came to 17 bases. CDR1 and CDR2 (germline): SQVTM, ANQGSEA. The CDR3 loop spans 13 amino acids. CDR3: CSGRGDGGTEAFF. The CDR3 nucleotides are TGCAGCGGACGAGGTGATGGTGGGACTGAAGCTTTCTTT.

This chain uses TRBV28 with TRBJ2-7; TRBD1 aligns across 9 bases. Germline V gives CDR1 MDHEN, CDR2 SYDVKM. V was pared by 4 bases and J by 1 base, with 5 bases of the junction left unmatched. The CDR3 runs to 15 residues. The CDR3 region has the DNA TGTGCCAGCAGTTGGTTTGGGACAGGGTCCTACGAGCAGTACTTC. Translated: CASSWFGTGSYEQYF.